This T cell receptor beta chain was documented in a study of CD4+ T cells in melanoma. Findings and limits, study-wide: In melanoma, neoantigen-specific CD4+ T cells reportedly differed in differentiation state.

The V gene lost 4 bases and the J gene lost 8 bases, with 20 bases spanning the gap. Germline lookup yields CDR1 MNHEY and CDR2 SVGAGI. This CDR3 has 15 amino acids. In regard to this clone: What it binds is not known.

Sequencing was performed with immunoSEQ multiplex PCR; in TCRdb, only in-frame clones are kept and a portion is missing. The sample records some 120,000 clones, over 80% being singletons. Sequenced sample: peripheral blood. This sequence was found in a human donor with melanoma. The chain uses TRBV6-5 and TRBJ1-2, with no clear D. CDR3 sequence: CASSSPDGVLKGYTF. CDR3 nucleotides: TGTGCCAGCAGTTCGCCGGACGGGGTGCTAAAGGGCTACACCTTC.